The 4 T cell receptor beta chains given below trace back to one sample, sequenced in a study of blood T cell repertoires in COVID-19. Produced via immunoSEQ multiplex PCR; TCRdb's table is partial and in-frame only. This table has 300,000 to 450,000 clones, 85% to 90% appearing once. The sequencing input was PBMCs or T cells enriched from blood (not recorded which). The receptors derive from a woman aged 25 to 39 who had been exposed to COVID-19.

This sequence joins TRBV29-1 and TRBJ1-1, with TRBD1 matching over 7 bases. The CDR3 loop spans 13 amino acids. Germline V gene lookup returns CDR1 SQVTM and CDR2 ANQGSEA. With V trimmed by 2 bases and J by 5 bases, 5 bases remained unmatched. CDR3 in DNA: TGCAGCGTTGAATCGGGACAGTATACTGAAGCTTTCTTT. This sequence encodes CSVESGQYTEAFF.

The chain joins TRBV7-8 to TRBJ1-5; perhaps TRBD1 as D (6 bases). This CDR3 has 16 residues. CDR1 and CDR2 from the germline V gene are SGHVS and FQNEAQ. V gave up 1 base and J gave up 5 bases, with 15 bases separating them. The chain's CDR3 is CASSLGFRGLDQPQHF. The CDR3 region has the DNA TGTGCCAGCAGCTTAGGATTCAGGGGTTTGGATCAGCCCCAGCATTTT.

The chain's CDR3 is CASSLASGETQYF. The CDR3 coding sequence is TGCGCCAGCAGCTTGGCCAGTGGAGAGACCCAGTACTTC. The chain recombines TRBV5-1 with TRBJ2-5; no reliable D call. This CDR3 is 13 amino acids long. The V and J ends lost 0 bases and 4 bases respectively, with 7 bases between them. Germline values: CDR1 SGHRS, CDR2 YFSETQ. Full variable domain (outside the CDR3, taken from reference TRBV5-1 and TRBJ2-5): KAGVTQTPRYLIKTRGQQVTLSCSPISGHRSVSWYQQTPGQGLQFLFEYFSETQRNKGNFPGRFSGRQFSNSRSEMNVSTLELGDSALYLCASSLASGETQYFGPGTRLLVL.

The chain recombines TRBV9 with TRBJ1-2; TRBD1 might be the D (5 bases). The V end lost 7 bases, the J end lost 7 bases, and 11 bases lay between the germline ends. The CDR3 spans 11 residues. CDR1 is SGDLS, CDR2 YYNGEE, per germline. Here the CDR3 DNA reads TGTGCCAGCTTTAGGGGTGGTGGCTACACCTTC. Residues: CASFRGGGYTF.